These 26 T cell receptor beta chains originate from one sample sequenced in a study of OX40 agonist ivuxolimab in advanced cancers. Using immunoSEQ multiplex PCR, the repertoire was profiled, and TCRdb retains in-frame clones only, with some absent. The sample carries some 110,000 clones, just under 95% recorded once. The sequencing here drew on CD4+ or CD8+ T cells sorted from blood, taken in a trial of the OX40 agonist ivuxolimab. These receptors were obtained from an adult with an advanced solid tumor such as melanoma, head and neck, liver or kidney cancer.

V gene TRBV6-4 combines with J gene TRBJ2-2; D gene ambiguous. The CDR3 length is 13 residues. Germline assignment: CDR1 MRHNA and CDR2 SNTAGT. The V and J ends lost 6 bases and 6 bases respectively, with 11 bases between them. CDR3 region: CASSVTASGELFF. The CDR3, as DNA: TGTGCCAGCAGCGTAACTGCCTCCGGGGAGCTGTTTTTT.

The CDR3 DNA sequence: TGTGCCAGCAGCGTTAGGTTCGGGAGTGCCCCCGGGGAGCTGTTTTTT. The encoded protein is CASSVRFGSAPGELFF. This chain connects TRBV5-6 to TRBJ2-2; TRBD2 might be the D (6 bases). The CDR3 covers 16 residues. Trimming shortened V by 4 bases and J by 6 bases, and 19 bases separated the two germline ends. CDR1 and CDR2 from the germline V gene are SGHDT and YYEEEE. The variable domain in full, completed from reference TRBV5-6 and TRBJ2-2, reads DAGVTQSPTHLIKTRGQQVTLRCSPKSGHDTVSWYQQALGQGPQFIFQYYEEEERQRGNFPDRFSGHQFPNYSSELNVNALLLGDSALYLCASSVRFGSAPGELFFGEGSRLTVL.

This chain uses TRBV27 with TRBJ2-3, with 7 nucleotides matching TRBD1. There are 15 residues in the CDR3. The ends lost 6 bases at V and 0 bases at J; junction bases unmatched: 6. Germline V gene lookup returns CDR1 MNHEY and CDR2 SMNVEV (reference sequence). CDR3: CASRDRLISTDTQYF. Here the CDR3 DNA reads TGTGCCAGCAGGGACAGGCTTATAAGCACAGATACGCAGTATTTT.

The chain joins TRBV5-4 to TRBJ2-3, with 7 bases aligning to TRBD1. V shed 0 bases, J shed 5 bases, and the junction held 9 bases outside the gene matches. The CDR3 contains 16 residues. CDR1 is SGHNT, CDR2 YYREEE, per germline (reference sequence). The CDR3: CASSLERTGELDTQYF. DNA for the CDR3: TGTGCCAGCAGCTTGGAGCGGACAGGAGAACTAGATACGCAGTATTTT. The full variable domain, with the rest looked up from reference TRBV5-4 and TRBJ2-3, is ETGVTQSPTHLIKTRGQQVTLRCSSQSGHNTVSWYQQALGQGPQFIFQYYREEENGRGNFPPRFSGLQFPNYSSELNVNALELDDSALYLCASSLERTGELDTQYFGPGTRLTVL.

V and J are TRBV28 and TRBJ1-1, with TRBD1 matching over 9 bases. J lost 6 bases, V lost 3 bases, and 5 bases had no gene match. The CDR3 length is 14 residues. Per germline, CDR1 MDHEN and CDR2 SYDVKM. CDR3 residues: CASSFPGQGSEAFF. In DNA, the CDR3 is TGTGCCAGCAGTTTTCCCGGACAGGGGTCTGAAGCTTTCTTT. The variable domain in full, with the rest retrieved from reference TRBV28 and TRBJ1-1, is DVKVTQSSRYLVKRTGEKVFLECVQDMDHENMFWYRQDPGLGLRLIYFSYDVKMKEKGDIPEGYSVSREKKERFSLILESASTNQTSMYLCASSFPGQGSEAFFGQGTRLTVV.

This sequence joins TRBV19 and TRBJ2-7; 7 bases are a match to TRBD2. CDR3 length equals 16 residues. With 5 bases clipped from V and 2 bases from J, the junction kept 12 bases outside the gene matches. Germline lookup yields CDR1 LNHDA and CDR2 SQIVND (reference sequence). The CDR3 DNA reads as TGTGCCAGTAGTTGGGACTACACAGGTCAGACCTACGAGCAGTACTTC. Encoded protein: CASSWDYTGQTYEQYF.

The CDR3 protein is CASSLEMNTEAFF. Written as DNA, the CDR3 is TGTGCCAGCAGCCTCGAAATGAACACTGAAGCTTTCTTT. V gene TRBV5-4 combines with J gene TRBJ1-1; D uncertain. The ends were cut back, 4 bases at V and 0 bases at J, with 7 bases in the middle. Per the germline V gene, CDR1 is SGHNT and CDR2 is YYREEE (reference sequence). The CDR3 totals 13 residues.

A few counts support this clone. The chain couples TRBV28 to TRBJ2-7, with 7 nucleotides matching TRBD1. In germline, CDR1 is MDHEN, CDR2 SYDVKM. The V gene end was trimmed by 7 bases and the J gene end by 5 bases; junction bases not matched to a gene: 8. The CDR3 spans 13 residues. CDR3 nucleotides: TGTGCCAGCAATAGACAGGGAGACCACGAGCAGTACTTC. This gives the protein CASNRQGDHEQYF.

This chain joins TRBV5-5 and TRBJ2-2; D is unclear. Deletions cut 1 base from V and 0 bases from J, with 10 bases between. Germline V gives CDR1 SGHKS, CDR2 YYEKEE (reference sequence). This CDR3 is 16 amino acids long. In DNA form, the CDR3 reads TGTGCCAGCAGCTTGACCCTATCCGCGAACACCGGGGAGCTGTTTTTT. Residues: CASSLTLSANTGELFF.

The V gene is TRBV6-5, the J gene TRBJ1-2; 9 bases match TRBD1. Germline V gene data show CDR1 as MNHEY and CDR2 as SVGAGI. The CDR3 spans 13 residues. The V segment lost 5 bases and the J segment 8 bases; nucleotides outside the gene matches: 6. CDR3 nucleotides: TGTGCCAGCAGTCAACAGGGGGCCGGAGGCTACACCTTC. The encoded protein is CASSQQGAGGYTF.

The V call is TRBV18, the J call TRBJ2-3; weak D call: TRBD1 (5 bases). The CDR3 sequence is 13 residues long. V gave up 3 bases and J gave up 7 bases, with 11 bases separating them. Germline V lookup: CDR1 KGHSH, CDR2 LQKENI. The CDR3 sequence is CASSPQGGYTQYF. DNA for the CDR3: TGTGCCAGCTCACCGCAGGGTGGGTATACGCAGTATTTT.

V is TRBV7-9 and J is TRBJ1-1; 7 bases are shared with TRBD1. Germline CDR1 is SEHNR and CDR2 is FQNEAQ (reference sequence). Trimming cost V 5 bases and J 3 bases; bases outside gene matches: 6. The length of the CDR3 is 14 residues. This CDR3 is CASSLQTGDTEAFF. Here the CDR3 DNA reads TGTGCCAGCAGCCTACAAACAGGGGACACTGAAGCTTTCTTT.

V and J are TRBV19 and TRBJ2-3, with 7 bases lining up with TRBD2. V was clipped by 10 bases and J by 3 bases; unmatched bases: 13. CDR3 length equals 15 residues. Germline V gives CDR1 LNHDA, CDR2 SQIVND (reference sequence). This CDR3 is CATTVGGVITDTQYF. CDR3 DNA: TGTGCCACCACGGTTGGGGGGGTTATAACAGATACGCAGTATTTT.

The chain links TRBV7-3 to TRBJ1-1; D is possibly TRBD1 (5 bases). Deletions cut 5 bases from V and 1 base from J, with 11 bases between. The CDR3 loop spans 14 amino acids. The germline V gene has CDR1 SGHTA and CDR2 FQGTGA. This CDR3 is CASSHTGGNTEAFF. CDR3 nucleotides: TGTGCCAGCAGCCATACGGGGGGGAACACTGAAGCTTTCTTT.

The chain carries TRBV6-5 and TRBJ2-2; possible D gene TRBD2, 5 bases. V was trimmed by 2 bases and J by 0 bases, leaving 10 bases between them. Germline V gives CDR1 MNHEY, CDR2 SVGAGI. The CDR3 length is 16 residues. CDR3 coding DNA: TGTGCCAGCAGTTACCGCGGGTGGACGAACACCGGGGAGCTGTTTTTT. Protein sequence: CASSYRGWTNTGELFF.

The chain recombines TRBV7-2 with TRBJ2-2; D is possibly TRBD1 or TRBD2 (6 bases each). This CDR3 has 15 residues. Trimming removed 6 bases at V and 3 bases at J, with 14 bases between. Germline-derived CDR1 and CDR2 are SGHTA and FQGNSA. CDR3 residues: CASRGDRRDTGELFF. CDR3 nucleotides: TGTGCCAGCAGGGGCGACAGGAGGGACACCGGGGAGCTGTTTTTT. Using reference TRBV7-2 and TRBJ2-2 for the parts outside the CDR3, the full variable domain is GAGVSQSPSNKVTEKGKDVELRCDPISGHTALYWYRQSLGQGLEFLIYFQGNSAPDKSGLPSDRFSAERTGGSVSTLTIQRTQQEDSAVYLCASRGDRRDTGELFFGEGSRLTVL.

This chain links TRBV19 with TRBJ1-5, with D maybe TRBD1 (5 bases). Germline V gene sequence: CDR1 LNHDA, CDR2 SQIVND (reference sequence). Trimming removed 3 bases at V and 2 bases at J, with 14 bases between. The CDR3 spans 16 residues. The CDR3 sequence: CASSIGELGGNQPQHF. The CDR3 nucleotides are TGTGCCAGTAGTATCGGGGAGCTGGGGGGCAATCAGCCCCAGCATTTT. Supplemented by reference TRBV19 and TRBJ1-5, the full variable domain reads DGGITQSPKYLFRKEGQNVTLSCEQNLNHDAMYWYRQDPGQGLRLIYYSQIVNDFQKGDIAEGYSVSREKKESFPLTVTSAQKNPTAFYLCASSIGELGGNQPQHFGDGTRLSIL.

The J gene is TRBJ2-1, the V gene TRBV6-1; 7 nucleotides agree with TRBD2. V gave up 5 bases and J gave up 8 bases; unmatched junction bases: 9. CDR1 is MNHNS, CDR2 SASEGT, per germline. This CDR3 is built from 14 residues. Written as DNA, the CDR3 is TGTGCCAGCAGTCGCTACTGGGGGGGGGATGAGCAGTTCTTC. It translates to CASSRYWGGDEQFF.

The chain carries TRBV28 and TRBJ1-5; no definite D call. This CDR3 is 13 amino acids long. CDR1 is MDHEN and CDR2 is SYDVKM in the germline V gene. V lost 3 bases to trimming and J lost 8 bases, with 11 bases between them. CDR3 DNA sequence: TGTGCCAGCAGTTTGTTGGGTGGGGAGCCCCAGCATTTT. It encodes CASSLLGGEPQHF.

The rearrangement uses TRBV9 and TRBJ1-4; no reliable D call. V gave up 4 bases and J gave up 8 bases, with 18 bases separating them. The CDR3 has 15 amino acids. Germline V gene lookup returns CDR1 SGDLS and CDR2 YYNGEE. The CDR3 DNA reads TGTGCCAGCAGCCCCCAAGGGCAGCGAGAAGAAAAACTGTTTTTT. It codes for CASSPQGQREEKLFF.

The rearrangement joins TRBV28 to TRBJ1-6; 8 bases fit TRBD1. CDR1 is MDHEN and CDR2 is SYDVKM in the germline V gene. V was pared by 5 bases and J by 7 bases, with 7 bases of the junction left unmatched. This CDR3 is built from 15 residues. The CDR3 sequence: CASSGGQGWNSPLHF. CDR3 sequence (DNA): TGTGCCAGCAGTGGCGGACAGGGTTGGAATTCACCCCTCCACTTT.

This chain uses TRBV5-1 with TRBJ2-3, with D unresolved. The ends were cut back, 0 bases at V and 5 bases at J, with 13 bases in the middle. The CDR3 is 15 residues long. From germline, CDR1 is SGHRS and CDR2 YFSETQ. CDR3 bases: TGCGCCAGCAGCTTGGGGGGTCTGATGCTAGATACGCAGTATTTT. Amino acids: CASSLGGLMLDTQYF.

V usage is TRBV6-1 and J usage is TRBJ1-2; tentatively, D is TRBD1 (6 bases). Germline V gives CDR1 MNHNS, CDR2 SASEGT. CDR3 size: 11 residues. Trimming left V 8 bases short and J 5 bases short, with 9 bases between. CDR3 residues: CASGTGYGYTF. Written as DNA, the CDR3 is TGTGCCAGCGGCACAGGGTATGGCTACACCTTC.

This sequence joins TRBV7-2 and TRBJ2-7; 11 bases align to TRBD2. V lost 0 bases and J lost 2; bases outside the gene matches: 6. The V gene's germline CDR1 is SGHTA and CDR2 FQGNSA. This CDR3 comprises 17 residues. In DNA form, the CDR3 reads TGTGCCAGCAGCTTAGCTCTACTAGCGGGGGCGGCCTACGAGCAGTACTTC. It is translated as CASSLALLAGAAYEQYF.

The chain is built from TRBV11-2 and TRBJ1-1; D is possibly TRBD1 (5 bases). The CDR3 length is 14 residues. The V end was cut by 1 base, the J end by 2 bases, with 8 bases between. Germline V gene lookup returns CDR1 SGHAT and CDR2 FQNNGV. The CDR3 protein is CASSLAGFNTEAFF. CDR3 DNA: TGTGCCAGCAGCTTAGCAGGGTTCAACACTGAAGCTTTCTTT.

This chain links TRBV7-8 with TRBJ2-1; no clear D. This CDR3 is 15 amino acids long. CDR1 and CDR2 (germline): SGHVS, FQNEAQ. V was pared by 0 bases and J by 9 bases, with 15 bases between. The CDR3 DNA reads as TGTGCCAGCAGCTTAGCCCAGACGGCGAAAACTGAGCAGTTCTTC. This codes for CASSLAQTAKTEQFF.